The rows below give T cell receptor beta chains drawn from one sample of a study of T cells expressing NK-cell markers. Using the 5' RACE reads, TCRdb records one entry per CDR3 protein without DNA. The table lists some 150,000 distinct CDR3 sequences. The sample was blood T cells: a sorted CD56 or NKG2C T cell subset, CD4+ or CD8+ T cells, or bulk PBMC T cells (not recorded which). These receptor sequences come from a man aged 18 to 30 in good health. Both conserved end residues are part of each CDR3. Each record gives: J gene, V gene, CDR3 protein.

j_gene: TRBJ1-6; v_gene: TRBV7-6; CDR3aa: CASSLVRESYSPLHF
j_gene: TRBJ2-3; v_gene: TRBV6-4; CDR3aa: CASSEDGTSTDTQYF
j_gene: TRBJ2-2; v_gene: TRBV6-1; CDR3aa: CAGNRGDTGELFF
j_gene: TRBJ2-7; v_gene: TRBV25-1; CDR3aa: CASSATRVNEQYF
j_gene: TRBJ2-7; v_gene: TRBV28; CDR3aa: CASSLRDGPYEQYF
j_gene: TRBJ2-1; v_gene: TRBV14; CDR3aa: CASSQARVSLRDEQFF
j_gene: TRBJ1-1; v_gene: TRBV7-6; CDR3aa: CASSLGDTNTEAFF
j_gene: TRBJ2-5; v_gene: TRBV9; CDR3aa: CASSVRGSPGETQYF
j_gene: TRBJ2-1; v_gene: TRBV29-1; CDR3aa: CSVPSPGQEQFF
j_gene: TRBJ2-1; v_gene: TRBV29-1; CDR3aa: CSAQRDPGNEQFF
j_gene: TRBJ2-5; v_gene: TRBV7-2; CDR3aa: CASSEGPNAYQETQYF
j_gene: TRBJ2-7; v_gene: TRBV27; CDR3aa: CASSLSAGTGAYEQYF
j_gene: TRBJ2-1; v_gene: TRBV5-1; CDR3aa: CASSIVAGYNEQFF
j_gene: TRBJ2-5; v_gene: TRBV9; CDR3aa: CASSGSGQETQYF
j_gene: TRBJ1-1; v_gene: TRBV19; CDR3aa: CASKAAPLTEAFF
j_gene: TRBJ1-2; v_gene: TRBV5-1; CDR3aa: CASRTGSDGYTF
j_gene: TRBJ1-1; v_gene: TRBV6-5; CDR3aa: CASSLSENTEAFF
j_gene: TRBJ2-2; v_gene: TRBV11-2; CDR3aa: CASKGGGSGELFF
j_gene: TRBJ2-1; v_gene: TRBV29-1; CDR3aa: CSVEGSGTYNEQFF
j_gene: TRBJ1-5; v_gene: TRBV4-2; CDR3aa: CASSQGDQPQHF
j_gene: TRBJ2-2; v_gene: TRBV20-1; CDR3aa: CSAAPRDSGELFF
j_gene: TRBJ1-2; v_gene: TRBV12-3/TRBV12-4; CDR3aa: CASSLFTGGNYGYTF